This paragraph reports one T cell receptor (beta chain). Its antigen is not identified. The sample belongs to a study of CD8+CD57+ T cells in acquired aplastic anemia. For CDR3 and TCR beta VDJ profiling, genomic DNA was the template used. TCRdb ran MiXCR on the reads and lists one entry per CDR3 protein. Here the sample spans roughly 250,000 distinct CDR3 sequences, around 82% being singletons. An expansion of CD8+CD57+ cells by flow cytometry had been shown in patients chosen for sequencing. Germline loops: CDR1 SGHRS, CDR2 YFSETQ. Deletions cut 4 bases from V and 3 bases from J, with 16 bases between. This CDR3 is 15 amino acids long. Study-wide findings and caveats: Between patients and controls, 25 to 35 CD8+ CDR3 sequences were found in common.

The sequencing sample was made of sorted CD4+, CD8+, or CD8+CD57+ T cells (not recorded which) from PBMCs. The TCR was taken from a human donor with aplastic anemia. V and J are TRBV5-1 and TRBJ2-5; D remains ambiguous. The CDR3 loop is CASSPLGDHEETQYF. The CDR3 DNA reads TGCGCCAGCAGCCCCCTTGGAGACCACGAAGAGACCCAGTACTTC.